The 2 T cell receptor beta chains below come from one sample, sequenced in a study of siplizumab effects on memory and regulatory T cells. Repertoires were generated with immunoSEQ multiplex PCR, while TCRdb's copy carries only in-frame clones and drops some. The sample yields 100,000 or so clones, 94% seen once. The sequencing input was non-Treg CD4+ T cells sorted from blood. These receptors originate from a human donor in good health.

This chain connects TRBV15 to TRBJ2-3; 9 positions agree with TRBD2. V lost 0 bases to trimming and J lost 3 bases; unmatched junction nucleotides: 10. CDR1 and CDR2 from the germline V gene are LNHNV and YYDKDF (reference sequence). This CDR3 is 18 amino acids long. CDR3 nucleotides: TGTGCCACCAGCAGAGATGGGCCTAGCGGGATAGGAACAGATACGCAGTATTTT. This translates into CATSRDGPSGIGTDTQYF.

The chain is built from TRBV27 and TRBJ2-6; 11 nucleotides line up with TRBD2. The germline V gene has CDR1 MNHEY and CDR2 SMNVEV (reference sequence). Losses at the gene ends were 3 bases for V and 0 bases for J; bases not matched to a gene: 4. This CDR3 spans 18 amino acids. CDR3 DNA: TGTGCCAGCAGTTTGACTAGCGGGACGGGCTCTGGGGCCAACGTCCTGACTTTC. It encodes CASSLTSGTGSGANVLTF.